This T cell receptor (beta chain) was identified during a study of blood T cell repertoires in COVID-19. Germline CDR1 is MNHEY and CDR2 is SMNVEV (reference sequence). CDR3 length: 13 residues. V lost 9 bases and J lost 2; bases outside the gene matches: 5. Assay used: immunoSEQ multiplex PCR; TCRdb lists only in-frame clones, some missing. The data show roughly 200,000 clones, with less than 90% seen just once and just over 2.5% held by the top ten. V is TRBV27 and J is TRBJ2-3; 7 bases fit TRBD2. The sequenced sample was PBMCs or T cells enriched from blood (not recorded which). This clonotype originated in a young woman who had recovered from COVID-19. CDR3 nucleotide sequence: TGTGCCAGTGGGGGGGGACCCACAGATACGCAGTATTTT. Amino acids: CASGGGPTDTQYF.